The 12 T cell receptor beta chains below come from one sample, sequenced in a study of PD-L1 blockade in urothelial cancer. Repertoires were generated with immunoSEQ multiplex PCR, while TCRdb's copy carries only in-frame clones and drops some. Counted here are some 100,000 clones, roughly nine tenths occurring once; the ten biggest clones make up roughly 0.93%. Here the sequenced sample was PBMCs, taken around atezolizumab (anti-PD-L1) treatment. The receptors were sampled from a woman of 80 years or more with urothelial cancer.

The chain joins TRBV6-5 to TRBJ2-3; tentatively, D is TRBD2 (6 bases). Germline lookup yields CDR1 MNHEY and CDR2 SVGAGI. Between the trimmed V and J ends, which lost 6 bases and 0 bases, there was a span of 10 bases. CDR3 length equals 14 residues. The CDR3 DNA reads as TGTGCCAGCAGACGGGACTCGAGCACAGATACGCAGTATTTT. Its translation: CASRRDSSTDTQYF.

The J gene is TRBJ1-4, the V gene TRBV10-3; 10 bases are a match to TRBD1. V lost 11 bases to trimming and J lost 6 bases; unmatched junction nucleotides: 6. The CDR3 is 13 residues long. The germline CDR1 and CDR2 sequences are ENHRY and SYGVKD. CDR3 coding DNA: TGTGCCGTCCGCGGGACAGGGGATGAAAAACTGTTTTTT. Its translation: CAVRGTGDEKLFF.

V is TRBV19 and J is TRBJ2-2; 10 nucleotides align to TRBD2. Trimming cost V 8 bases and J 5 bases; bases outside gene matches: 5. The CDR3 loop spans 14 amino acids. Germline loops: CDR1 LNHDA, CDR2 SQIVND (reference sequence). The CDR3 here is CASEETSGTGELFF. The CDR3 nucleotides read TGTGCCAGTGAAGAGACTAGCGGGACCGGGGAGCTGTTTTTT.

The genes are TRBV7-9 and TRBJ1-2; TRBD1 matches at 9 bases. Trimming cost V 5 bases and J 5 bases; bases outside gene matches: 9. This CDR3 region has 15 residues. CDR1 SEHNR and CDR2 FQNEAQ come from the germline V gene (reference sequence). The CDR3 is CASSPSDRGGYGYTF. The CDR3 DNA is TGTGCCAGCAGCCCATCGGACAGGGGAGGATATGGCTACACCTTC.

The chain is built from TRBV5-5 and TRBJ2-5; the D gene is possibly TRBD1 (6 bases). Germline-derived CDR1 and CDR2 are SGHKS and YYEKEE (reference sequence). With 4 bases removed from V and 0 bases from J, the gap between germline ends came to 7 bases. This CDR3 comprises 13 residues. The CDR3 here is CASSQGYQETQYF. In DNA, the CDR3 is TGTGCCAGCAGCCAGGGGTACCAAGAGACCCAGTACTTC.

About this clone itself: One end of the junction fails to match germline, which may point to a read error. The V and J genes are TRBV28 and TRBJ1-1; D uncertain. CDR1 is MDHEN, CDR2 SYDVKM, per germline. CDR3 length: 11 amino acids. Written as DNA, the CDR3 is TGTGCCAGCAGTTTGACAAGCCAAGTCACCTTT. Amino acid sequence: CASSLTSQVTF.

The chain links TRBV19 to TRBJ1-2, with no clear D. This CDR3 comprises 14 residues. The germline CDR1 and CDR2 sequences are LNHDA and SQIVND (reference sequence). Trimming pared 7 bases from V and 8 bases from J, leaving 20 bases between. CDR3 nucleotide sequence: TGTGCCAGTACCCTAGATGAGAGGTGGATCGGCTACACCTTC. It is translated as CASTLDERWIGYTF.

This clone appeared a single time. The chain's CDR3 is CASSLGTGIADTQYF. CDR3 DNA sequence: TGTGCCAGCAGCTTAGGGACAGGGATAGCAGATACGCAGTATTTT. The chain couples TRBV7-7 to TRBJ2-3, with 8 bases aligning to TRBD1. The CDR3 runs 15 residues. Germline loops: CDR1 SSHAT, CDR2 FNYEAQ (reference sequence). The ends lost 1 base at V and 4 bases at J; junction bases unmatched: 4.

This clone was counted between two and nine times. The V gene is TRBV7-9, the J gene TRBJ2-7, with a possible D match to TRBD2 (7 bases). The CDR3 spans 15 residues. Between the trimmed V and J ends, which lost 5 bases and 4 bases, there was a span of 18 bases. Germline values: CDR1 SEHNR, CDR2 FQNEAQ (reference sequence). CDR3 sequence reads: CASSPRGAGIYEQYF. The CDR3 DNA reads TGTGCCAGCAGCCCTCGGGGGGCGGGAATTTACGAGCAGTACTTC. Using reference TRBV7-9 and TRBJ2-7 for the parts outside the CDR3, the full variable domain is DTGVSQNPRHKITKRGQNVTFRCDPISEHNRLYWYRQTLGQGPEFLTYFQNEAQLEKSRLLSDRFSAERPKGSFSTLEIQRTEQGDSAMYLCASSPRGAGIYEQYFGPGTRLTVT.

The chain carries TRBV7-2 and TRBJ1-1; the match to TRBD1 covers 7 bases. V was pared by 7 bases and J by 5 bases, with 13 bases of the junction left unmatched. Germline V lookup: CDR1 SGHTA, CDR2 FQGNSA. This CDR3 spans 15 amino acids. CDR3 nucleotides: TGTGCCAGCACGATGAGGCAGGGGGTCCCTACTGAAGCTTTCTTT. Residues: CASTMRQGVPTEAFF.

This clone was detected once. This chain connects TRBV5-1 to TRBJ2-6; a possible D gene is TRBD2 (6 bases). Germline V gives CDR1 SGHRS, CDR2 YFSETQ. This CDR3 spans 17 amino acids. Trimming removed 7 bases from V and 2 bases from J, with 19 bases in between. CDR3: CASSRRVVPTGANVLTF. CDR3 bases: TGCGCCAGCTCGAGGAGGGTTGTTCCTACTGGGGCCAACGTCCTGACTTTC.

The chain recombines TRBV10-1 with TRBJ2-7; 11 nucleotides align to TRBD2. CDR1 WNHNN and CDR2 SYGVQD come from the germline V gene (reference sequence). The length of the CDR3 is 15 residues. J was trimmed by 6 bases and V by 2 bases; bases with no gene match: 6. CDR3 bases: TGCGCCAGCAGTGAGGTACTAGCGGGAGTAAGCGAGCAGTACTTC. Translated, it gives CASSEVLAGVSEQYF.